The 10 T cell receptor beta chains listed next were all sequenced from one sample in a study of blood T cells in healthy people across ages. Together with a sample-barcoded 5' primer, a J-beta primer mix was included in a second PCR lasting 7 to 11 cycles. TCRdb ran MiXCR on the 5' RACE reads and lists one entry per CDR3 protein. The sample contains hundreds of thousands of distinct CDR3 sequences, approximately 30% of which appear only once. Sequencing input: blood. The source is a woman of 80 years or more in good health.

The chain joins TRBV7-9 to TRBJ2-7, with D possibly called TRBD1 or TRBD2 (5 bases each). The end of the DNA fits TRBJ2-4 better, so the J call may be wrong. The CDR3 spans 16 residues. In germline, CDR1 is SEHNR, CDR2 FQNEAQ (reference sequence). The CDR3 spells CASSPHVGAGVNIQYF. In nucleotides, the CDR3 is TGTGCCAGCAGCCCTCATGTTGGGGCCGGGGTAAACATTCAGTACTTC.

This clonotype was seen a few times. A much larger clone lies a single base off, so this may be a read error. This rearrangement joins TRBV7-2 to TRBJ2-7; TRBD2 matches at 9 bases. The CDR3 length is 16 residues. Per the germline V gene, CDR1 is SGHTA and CDR2 is FQGNSA. Trimming removed 1 base from V and 7 bases from J; junction bases left unmatched: 11. The CDR3 DNA is TGTGCCAGCAGCTTAGTCGGGACTAGCAACCACAATGAGCAGTACTTC. It specifies CASSLVGTSNHNEQYF.

This sequence joins TRBV20-1 and TRBJ2-1; D possibly matches TRBD1 or TRBD2 (6 bases each). Germline V gene data show CDR1 as DFQATT and CDR2 as SNEGSKA (reference sequence). Trimming took off 6 bases at V and 8 bases at J, with 20 bases between the two ends. The CDR3 is 14 amino acids. The CDR3 loop reads CSARSGARFYEQFF. DNA of the CDR3: TGCAGTGCCCGGTCGGGGGCCCGCTTTTATGAGCAGTTCTTC.

Ten or more counts support this clonotype. The gene calls are TRBV9 and TRBJ2-5; perhaps TRBD2 as D (7 bases). Germline-derived CDR1 and CDR2 are SGDLS and YYNGEE. Trimming stripped 0 bases from V and 4 bases from J, with 13 bases between. This CDR3 is 15 amino acids long. CDR3 sequence: CASSVAGGRSETQYF. As DNA, the CDR3 is TGTGCCAGCAGCGTAGCCGGGGGGCGTTCAGAGACCCAGTACTTC.

This clonotype was counted only a few times. This chain uses TRBV9 with TRBJ2-5; D is possibly TRBD1 or TRBD2 (5 bases each). The CDR3 sequence is 15 residues long. The germline V and J ends were trimmed by 4 bases and 11 bases, with 24 bases remaining between them. Germline-derived CDR1 and CDR2 are SGDLS and YYNGEE. CDR3: CASSLGTRYYNEQYF. CDR3 nucleotide sequence: TGTGCCAGCAGCCTGGGGACGCGATACTACAATGAGCAGTACTTC.

This clonotype was seen at least ten times. The genes are TRBV5-1 and TRBJ2-7, with a possible D match to TRBD1 (6 bases). Germline V CDR1 and CDR2: SGHRS, YFSETQ. The V end was cut by 2 bases, the J end by 5 bases, with 14 bases between. The CDR3 has 14 amino acids. The chain's CDR3 is CASSLAGTIDEQYF. The CDR3 region has the DNA TGCGCCAGCAGCTTAGCCGGGACAATCGACGAGCAGTACTTC.

Concerning this clonotype: A much larger clone lies one base from this, so it may be a read error. V and J are TRBV29-1 and TRBJ2-1; D is possibly TRBD2 (6 bases). CDR1 SQVTM and CDR2 ANQGSEA come from the germline V gene. This CDR3 region has 13 residues. Trimming left V 7 bases short and J 6 bases short, with 16 bases between. As DNA, the CDR3 is TGCAGCGGAGCGGGTGCCGGGAGCAATGAGCAGTTCTTC. This encodes CSGAGAGSNEQFF.

Notes on this clonotype: A much larger clone is a single base away; this may be a read error. The chain has TRBV7-2 and TRBJ2-5; D is perhaps TRBD1 (6 bases). There are 11 residues in the CDR3. V lost 5 bases and J lost 11, with 12 bases in between. The germline V gene has CDR1 SGHTA and CDR2 FQGNSA. In DNA form, the CDR3 reads TGTGCCAGCAGCCGTGAGGGGGAGCAGTACTTC. Amino acids: CASSREGEQYF.

As concerns this clonotype: One junction end does not reproduce the germline sequence, and a read error may be involved. V usage is TRBV7-7 and J usage is TRBJ2-2, with TRBD2 identical over 9 bases. The length of the CDR3 is 17 residues. Germline V gene sequence: CDR1 SSHAT, CDR2 FNYEAQ (reference sequence). CDR3 in DNA: TGTGCTAGCAGCTTAGCGACCAGCGGGAGGTACACCGGGGAGCTGTTTTTT. Protein: CASSLATSGRYTGELFF.

This clonotype showed up many times. The J gene is TRBJ2-7, the V gene TRBV6-6; 9 nucleotides align to TRBD2. There are 14 residues in the CDR3. Germline V lookup: CDR1 MNHNY, CDR2 SVGAGI (reference sequence). The J segment lost 3 bases and the V segment lost 1 base, leaving 1 base of the junction unmatched. The CDR3 loop reads CASSYFSGGYEQYF. The CDR3 nucleotides read TGTGCCAGCAGTTACTTTAGCGGGGGCTACGAGCAGTACTTC.